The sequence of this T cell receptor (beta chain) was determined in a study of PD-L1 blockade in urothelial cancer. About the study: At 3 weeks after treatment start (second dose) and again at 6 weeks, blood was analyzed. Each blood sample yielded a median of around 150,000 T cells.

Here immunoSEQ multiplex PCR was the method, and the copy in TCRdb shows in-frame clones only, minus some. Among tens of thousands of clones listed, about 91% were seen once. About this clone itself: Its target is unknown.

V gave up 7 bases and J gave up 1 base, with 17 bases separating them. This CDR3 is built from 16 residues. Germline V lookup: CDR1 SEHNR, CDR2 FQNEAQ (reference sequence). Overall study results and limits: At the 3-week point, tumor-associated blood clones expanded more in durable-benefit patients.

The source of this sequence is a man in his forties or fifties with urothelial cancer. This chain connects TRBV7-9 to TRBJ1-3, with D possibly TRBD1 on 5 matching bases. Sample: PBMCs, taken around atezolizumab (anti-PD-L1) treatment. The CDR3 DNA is TGTGCCAGCACCGACATCGGGGGGGAATCTGGAAACACCATATATTTT. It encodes CASTDIGGESGNTIYF.